A selection of T cell receptor beta chains follows, all from one sample in a study of blood T cell repertoires in COVID-19. Using immunoSEQ multiplex PCR, the repertoire was profiled, and TCRdb retains in-frame clones only, with some absent. The table includes more than 200,000 clones, 75% to 90% detected once. Material for sequencing was peripheral blood. All receptors come from a man aged 30 to 45 with active or convalescent COVID-19. Both conserved end residues are part of each CDR3. A D gene is named only where the DNA matches it firmly. Clone sizes are given selectively: once, few, many, or a class where the clone is expanded.

TRBV11-3,-,TRBJ2-1,-,TGTGCCAGCAGAGGGGGCAATGAGCAGTTCTTC,CASRGGNEQFF
TRBV4-2,-,TRBJ1-2,-,TGTGCCAGCAGCCAAGATGGAGGGAATAACTATGGCTACACCTTC,CASSQDGGNNYGYTF
TRBV6-1,-,TRBJ1-2,-,TGTGCCAGCAGTGACCGAGTAAGGGGCTTTTATGGCTACACCTTC,CASSDRVRGFYGYTF
TRBV6-1,TRBD2,TRBJ2-3,once,TGTGCCAGCAGTGAATTTGAAACTAGCGGGGGGTTGGCAGATACGCAGTATTTT,CASSEFETSGGLADTQYF
TRBV19,TRBD1,TRBJ1-3,-,TGTGCCAGTACCCGACAGGGATCCGGAAACACCATATATTTT,CASTRQGSGNTIYF
TRBV15,TRBD1,TRBJ1-1,once,TGTGCCACCAGCAGAGAAATTTTAACAGGGACAGGGACTGAAGCTTTCTTT,CATSREILTGTGTEAFF
TRBV19,-,TRBJ2-1,-,TGTGCCAGTAGCCATGACAGACGTGAGCAGTTCTTC,CASSHDRREQFF
TRBV19,TRBD1,TRBJ1-2,-,TGTGCCAGTGGGGACAGGCATGGCTACACCTTC,CASGDRHGYTF
TRBV18,-,TRBJ2-5,-,TGTGCCAGCTCACGGAGCCTTCGAGGCGCGAAAGAGACCCAGTACTTC,CASSRSLRGAKETQYF
TRBV2,-,TRBJ2-1,-,TGTGCCAGCAGTGATGGGGGGGCCATGATCGATGAGCAGTTCTTC,CASSDGGAMIDEQFF
TRBV27,-,TRBJ2-7,few,TGTGCCAGCAGTTTATCGGGATCCCATGGACAGTTGAGCTCCTACGAGCAGTACTTC,CASSLSGSHGQLSSYEQYF
TRBV19,TRBD1,TRBJ1-4,-,TGTGCCGCCTCAGACAGGGGTGTGGAAAAACTGTTTTTT,CAASDRGVEKLFF
TRBV14,-,TRBJ2-1,-,TGTGCCAGCAGCCAAGAACGCCCGTCGGGGGGCAGATCGTGGGAGCAGTTCTTC,CASSQERPSGGRSWEQFF